The 6 T cell receptor beta chains listed next were all sequenced from one sample in a study of blood T cell dynamics during melanoma immunotherapy. As for time point: pre-treatment baseline. TCRdb's copy holds only in-frame clones and misses some; the assay was immunoSEQ multiplex PCR. The sample lists around 10,000 clones; 70% to 90% were seen once. Source: blood, taken from a patient treated with checkpoint blockade. The source is a human donor with melanoma.

CDR3 protein: CASSPRDRRYTNTGELFF. CDR3 DNA: TGTGCCAGCTCACCAAGGGACAGGAGATATACGAACACCGGGGAGCTGTTTTTT. The rearrangement uses TRBV18 and TRBJ2-2, with 8 bases fitting TRBD1. J lost 0 bases, V lost 2 bases, and 8 bases had no gene match. This CDR3 has 18 amino acids. Germline CDR1 and CDR2: KGHSH and LQKENI.

The rearrangement joins TRBV27 to TRBJ1-4, with D unresolved. Germline CDR1 and CDR2: MNHEY and SMNVEV (reference sequence). CDR3 length equals 14 residues. Trimming took 8 bases from V and 4 from J, leaving 14 bases between them. The CDR3 region is CASRSAKHNEKLFF. The CDR3 DNA sequence: TGTGCCAGCCGATCGGCGAAACATAATGAAAAACTGTTTTTT.

The rearrangement uses TRBV6-1 and TRBJ2-7, with 8 bases identical to TRBD1. V shed 7 bases, J shed 2 bases, and the junction held 7 bases outside the gene matches. This CDR3 has 14 amino acids. The germline CDR1 and CDR2 sequences are MNHNS and SASEGT. This CDR3 reads CASIDRGPPYEQYF. CDR3 in DNA: TGTGCCAGCATCGACAGGGGCCCACCCTACGAGCAGTACTTC.

This chain connects TRBV7-8 to TRBJ1-4; D not certain. Trimming left V 4 bases short and J 5 bases short, with 11 bases between. Germline V gene sequence: CDR1 SGHVS, CDR2 FQNEAQ. CDR3 length: 14 residues. CDR3 amino acids: CASSSAGFNEKLFF. CDR3 DNA sequence: TGTGCCAGCAGCTCCGCGGGGTTCAATGAAAAACTGTTTTTT.

The chain combines TRBV7-9 with TRBJ1-3, with D tentatively TRBD1 (6 bases). Trimming stripped 1 base from V and 0 bases from J, with 13 bases between. The CDR3 spans 17 residues. Germline V CDR1 and CDR2: SEHNR, FQNEAQ (reference sequence). As DNA, the CDR3 is TGTGCCAGCAGCTTAGGGCCCCAGACAGGCTCTGGAAACACCATATATTTT. Translated: CASSLGPQTGSGNTIYF.

The rearrangement uses TRBV5-6 and TRBJ1-2; D perhaps matches TRBD1 (6 bases). Germline V CDR1 and CDR2: SGHDT, YYEEEE. The CDR3 sequence is 14 residues long. V was shortened by 3 bases and J by 6 bases, with 15 bases between the two germline ends. The CDR3 region is CASSSDSALDGYTF. The CDR3 nucleotides are TGTGCCAGCAGCTCGGACAGCGCTTTGGATGGCTACACCTTC.